The 28 T cell receptor beta chains below come from one sample, sequenced in a study of monozygotic twins with inflammatory bowel disease (dated by TCRdb to about 2019). Preparation of the library involved 5' RACE. Sequencing used an Illumina HiSeq 2500. TCRdb reprocessed the reads and provides one entry for every CDR3 protein sequence; no DNA is given. For this sample, the table gives approximately 150,000 distinct CDR3 sequences. In total, the top ten clones hold 2% to 3% of the sample. Material: blood. The receptors shown here come from a human donor with ulcerative colitis or Crohn's disease, or a healthy co-twin of an affected twin (not recorded which).

The chain is built from TRBV7-2 and TRBJ2-5; TCRdb picks TRBD1, but there is no DNA to check that call. CDR1 and CDR2 from the germline V gene are SGHTA and FQGNSA. The length of the CDR3 is 13 residues. This CDR3 reads CASTGQLQETQYF.

The chain employs TRBV5-1 and TRBJ2-1; the D call of TRBD1 rests on TCRdb alone, since no DNA is present to check it. This CDR3 has 14 residues. The germline V gene has CDR1 SGHRS and CDR2 YFSETQ. The CDR3 here is CASSLVQGTFEQFF. The full variable domain, rest sourced from reference TRBV5-1 and TRBJ2-1, is KAGVTQTPRYLIKTRGQQVTLSCSPISGHRSVSWYQQTPGQGLQFLFEYFSETQRNKGNFPGRFSGRQFSNSRSEMNVSTLELGDSALYLCASSLVQGTFEQFFGPGTRLTVL.

The chain uses TRBV29-1 and TRBJ2-3; the D call from TCRdb, TRBD1, cannot be confirmed without DNA. The CDR3 spans 12 residues. Looked up from germline, CDR1 is SQVTM and CDR2 is ANQGSEA. This CDR3 is CSVEQGVDTQYF.

This sequence joins TRBV6-1 and TRBJ2-5; TCRdb's D call, TRBD1, is unchecked because there is no DNA. The CDR3 spans 15 residues. In germline, CDR1 is MNHNS, CDR2 SASEGT. This CDR3 reads CASSPYRQIQETQYF.

The chain combines TRBV7-2 with TRBJ2-7; the TCRdb D gene call, TRBD1, has no DNA to confirm it. The CDR3 contains 12 residues. Germline V CDR1 and CDR2: SGHTA, FQGNSA. This chain's CDR3 is CASSLQQGLQYF.

This sequence joins TRBV18 and TRBJ1-1; the D gene TCRdb calls, TRBD1, cannot be checked with no DNA. The CDR3 length is 14 residues. Germline CDR1 and CDR2: KGHSH and LQKENI. CDR3 loop: CASSLGQGVTEAFF. The complete variable domain, with remaining parts taken from reference TRBV18 and TRBJ1-1, reads NAGVMQNPRHLVRRRGQEARLRCSPMKGHSHVYWYRQLPEEGLKFMVYLQKENIIDESGMPKERFSAEFPKEGPSILRIQQVVRGDSAAYFCASSLGQGVTEAFFGQGTRLTVV.

The chain employs TRBV10-3 and TRBJ2-1; TCRdb's D call of TRBD1 is untestable without DNA. This CDR3 is 13 amino acids long. Germline assignment: CDR1 ENHRY and CDR2 SYGVKD. The CDR3 here is CAISDAGINEQFF.

The J gene is TRBJ2-4, the V gene TRBV20-1; TCRdb selects TRBD1, and the lack of DNA leaves this call unchecked. This CDR3 contains 15 residues. Germline CDR1 is DFQATT and CDR2 is SNEGSKA (reference sequence). The CDR3 reads CSARDEGTTKNIQYF.

V and J are TRBV7-2 and TRBJ1-4. The CDR3 runs 15 residues. Germline values: CDR1 SGHTA, CDR2 FQGNSA. CDR3 in amino acids: CASSLSWSVNEKLFF. Together with reference TRBV7-2 and TRBJ1-4, the CDR3 gives the full variable domain: GAGVSQSPSNKVTEKGKDVELRCDPISGHTALYWYRQSLGQGLEFLIYFQGNSAPDKSGLPSDRFSAERTGGSVSTLTIQRTQQEDSAVYLCASSLSWSVNEKLFFGSGTQLSVL.

This chain connects TRBV3-1 to TRBJ2-1. In germline, CDR1 is LGHDT, CDR2 YNNKEL (reference sequence). The CDR3 spans 13 residues. The CDR3 sequence is CASSQLDPNEQFF.

This chain's CDR3 is CSARAWDSNQPQHF. The chain couples TRBV20-1 to TRBJ1-5. This CDR3 spans 14 amino acids. Germline V lookup: CDR1 DFQATT, CDR2 SNEGSKA (reference sequence).

The J gene is TRBJ2-5, the V gene TRBV30. Germline V gene lookup returns CDR1 GTSNPN and CDR2 SVGIG (reference sequence). This CDR3 spans 13 amino acids. The CDR3 protein is CAWSVRRQETQYF.

The chain couples TRBV9 to TRBJ1-5. The germline V gene has CDR1 SGDLS and CDR2 YYNGEE. CDR3 length: 15 amino acids. CDR3 sequence reads: CASSAGLGSNQPQHF. The whole variable domain, filled in from reference TRBV9 and TRBJ1-5, reads DSGVTQTPKHLITATGQRVTLRCSPRSGDLSVYWYQQSLDQGLQFLIQYYNGEERAKGNILERFSAQQFPDLHSELNLSSLELGDSALYFCASSAGLGSNQPQHFGDGTRLSIL.

The chain employs TRBV20-1 and TRBJ2-7; TCRdb lists TRBD1, though no DNA is available to test this call. Germline V gives CDR1 DFQATT, CDR2 SNEGSKA (reference sequence). The CDR3 has 14 residues. CDR3: CSARRGGVSYEQYF.

The rearrangement joins TRBV7-3 to TRBJ1-2; TCRdb returns TRBD1, unconfirmable since there is no DNA. CDR1 and CDR2 from the germline V gene are SGHTA and FQGTGA. The CDR3 covers 14 residues. This CDR3 reads CASATGQGKGGYTF.

This CDR3 reads CASSLLRGALRETQYF. The chain couples TRBV27 to TRBJ2-5; the D call of TRBD1 rests on TCRdb alone, since no DNA is present to check it. This CDR3 is 16 amino acids long. Germline CDR1 MNHEY, CDR2 SMNVEV (reference sequence).

The rearrangement links TRBV4-3 to TRBJ2-5; TCRdb reports TRBD2, a call that lacks DNA to check it against. The CDR3 length is 18 residues. The germline gives CDR1 LGHNA, CDR2 YSLEER. The CDR3 reads CASSQDVGLAAGGETQYF.

This chain uses TRBV7-2 with TRBJ2-3; the TCRdb D gene call, TRBD2, has no DNA to confirm it. Germline-derived CDR1 and CDR2 are SGHTA and FQGNSA. The CDR3 spans 18 residues. CDR3 sequence: CASSLAPGLAGDTDTQYF.

V is TRBV7-2 and J is TRBJ2-5; TCRdb names TRBD1, which stays unverified in the absence of DNA. The CDR3 covers 18 residues. Germline V gives CDR1 SGHTA, CDR2 FQGNSA. The CDR3 protein is CASSLALKGGLPQETQYF.

V gene TRBV20-1 combines with J gene TRBJ2-7; as DNA is missing, the TRBD1 call by TCRdb cannot be tested. This CDR3 spans 14 amino acids. Germline V gene data show CDR1 as DFQATT and CDR2 as SNEGSKA (reference sequence). CDR3 residues: CSAGKTGGVHEQYF.

The chain recombines TRBV20-1 with TRBJ2-3. Germline CDR1 is DFQATT and CDR2 is SNEGSKA (reference sequence). There are 12 residues in the CDR3. CDR3 region: CSARRGTDTQYF.

This sequence joins TRBV7-6 and TRBJ1-1; the D call of TRBD1 rests on TCRdb alone, since no DNA is present to check it. The CDR3 has 16 residues. The V gene's germline CDR1 is SGHVS and CDR2 FNYEAQ. The CDR3 here is CASSPGQGRRDTEAFF.

V and J are TRBV29-1 and TRBJ2-1; TCRdb reports TRBD1, a call that lacks DNA to check it against. The CDR3 spans 14 residues. Germline values: CDR1 SQVTM, CDR2 ANQGSEA. This chain's CDR3 is CSVELGLRHNEQFF.

The CDR3 protein is CASRPSVNQPQHF. The chain has TRBV5-1 and TRBJ1-5. CDR1 is SGHRS and CDR2 is YFSETQ in the germline V gene. The CDR3 totals 13 residues.

V is TRBV5-1 and J is TRBJ2-5; the TCRdb D gene call, TRBD2, has no DNA to confirm it. Germline loops: CDR1 SGHRS, CDR2 YFSETQ. This CDR3 region has 16 residues. The CDR3: CASSRGLAGGQETQYF.

The CDR3 spells CAWSGNQETQYF. The chain employs TRBV30 and TRBJ2-5. The CDR3 is 12 residues long. In germline, CDR1 is GTSNPN, CDR2 SVGIG (reference sequence).

CDR3 region: CSAFTGPGELFF. The chain has TRBV20-1 and TRBJ2-2; the TCRdb D gene call, TRBD1, has no DNA to confirm it. This CDR3 contains 12 residues. Germline V lookup: CDR1 DFQATT, CDR2 SNEGSKA (reference sequence).

The chain links TRBV4-3 to TRBJ2-2; without DNA, the TCRdb call of TRBD1 cannot be checked. The CDR3 totals 16 residues. CDR1 and CDR2 from the germline V gene are LGHNA and YSLEER. CDR3 loop: CASSQARALGTGELFF.